The 30 T cell receptor beta chains given below trace back to one sample, sequenced in a study of CD8 T cells in ankylosing spondylitis. Study-wide results and limits: Ankylosing spondylitis blood appeared to be characterized by a TCR beta motif of under 10 highly homologous variants.

Antigens of these TCRs are unknown. TCRdb re-derived calls from the 5' RACE reads in MiXCR, one entry per CDR3 protein. The table lists around 94,000 distinct CDR3 sequences, 9% of them singletons. Sequencing was carried out using blood, either unsorted or a sorted T cell fraction (not recorded which). These receptors all come from a male donor with ankylosing spondylitis.

Many counts were recorded for this clonotype. The chain joins TRBV24-1 to TRBJ2-5, with D hard to call. The length of the CDR3 is 16 residues. Trimming pared 1 base from V and 1 base from J, leaving 12 bases between. Germline V gene sequence: CDR1 KGHDR, CDR2 SFDVKD. In DNA, the CDR3 is TGTGCCACCAGTGATTTTGGAACGTCTCCCCAAGAGACCCAGTACTTC. Protein: CATSDFGTSPQETQYF.

This clonotype has more than one count but fewer than ten. This rearrangement joins TRBV12-3 or TRBV12-4 to TRBJ1-1; D gene ambiguous. The CDR3 extends over 16 amino acids. V gave up 4 bases and J gave up 2 bases, with 17 bases separating them. The chain's CDR3 is CASSSLAEGGNTEAFF. CDR3 nucleotide sequence: TGTGCCAGCAGTTCCCTCGCGGAGGGTGGCAACACTGAAGCTTTCTTT.

This clonotype was picked up many times. V and J are TRBV11-2 and TRBJ2-2, with unresolved D. V lost 5 bases, J lost 3 bases, and 10 bases lay in between. CDR1 is SGHAT, CDR2 FQNNGV, per germline. This CDR3 is 14 amino acids long. The chain's CDR3 is CASSMTYYTGELFF. DNA for the CDR3: TGTGCCAGCAGCATGACATACTACACCGGGGAGCTGTTTTTT.

The chain has TRBV6-5 and TRBJ2-3, with D possibly TRBD1 on 6 matching bases. The length of the CDR3 is 11 residues. Per the germline V gene, CDR1 is MNHEY and CDR2 is SVGAGI. The V end lost 7 bases, the J end lost 7 bases, and 9 bases lay between the germline ends. CDR3 coding DNA: TGTGCCAGCACCCAGGGGCATACGCAGTATTTT. As protein: CASTQGHTQYF.

This clonotype was recorded at least ten times. The CDR3, as DNA: TGCAGTGCTAGTCCCAACAGGGACCTTAACTATGGCTACACCTTC. It is translated as CSASPNRDLNYGYTF. The V call is TRBV20-1, the J call TRBJ1-2; the D gene is possibly TRBD1 (6 bases). The germline CDR1 and CDR2 sequences are DFQATT and SNEGSKA (reference sequence). The CDR3 is made up of 15 amino acids. Trimming left V 3 bases short and J 1 base short, with 15 bases between.

This clonotype was found many times. The V gene is TRBV7-9, the J gene TRBJ2-7; D is unresolved. The CDR3 has 12 residues. Trimming cost V 2 bases and J 5 bases, with 7 bases left between them. Germline V gene data show CDR1 as SEHNR and CDR2 as FQNEAQ (reference sequence). CDR3 residues: CASSLRFDEQYF. The CDR3 coding sequence is TGTGCCAGCAGCTTAAGGTTTGACGAGCAGTACTTC.

At least ten counts were recorded for this clonotype. This chain connects TRBV10-1 to TRBJ2-2; 8 bases line up with TRBD1. CDR1 WNHNN and CDR2 SYGVQD come from the germline V gene (reference sequence). The CDR3 is 14 amino acids. With 6 bases clipped from V and 4 bases from J, the junction kept 4 bases outside the gene matches. The CDR3 region has the DNA TGCGCCAGCAGACCCGACAGGGGCACCGGGGAGCTGTTTTTT. Amino acid sequence: CASRPDRGTGELFF.

The sample holds a few counts of this clonotype. This chain joins TRBV12-3 or TRBV12-4 and TRBJ2-1; maybe TRBD2 (6 bases). This CDR3 is built from 13 residues. V lost 8 bases and J lost 7, with 15 bases in between. The CDR3 region is CASGGPRENEQFF. DNA of the CDR3: TGTGCCAGCGGAGGGCCTCGGGAGAATGAGCAGTTCTTC.

This clonotype was recorded many times. The chain is built from TRBV27 and TRBJ1-1; TRBD1 agrees at 7 bases. Germline V CDR1 and CDR2: MNHEY, SMNVEV (reference sequence). This CDR3 spans 14 amino acids. The junction had 4 bases not matched to a gene; V was cut back by 2 bases and J by 4 bases. CDR3 protein: CASSLLRQGTEAFF. The CDR3 DNA sequence: TGTGCCAGCAGTTTACTAAGACAGGGCACTGAAGCTTTCTTT.

This clonotype was detected ten times or more. The chain has TRBV27 and TRBJ1-6; D is uncertain. The CDR3 contains 13 residues. Deletions cut 0 bases from V and 8 bases from J, with 5 bases between. CDR1 and CDR2 from the germline V gene are MNHEY and SMNVEV (reference sequence). In DNA, the CDR3 is TGTGCCAGCAGTTTATCGATTGATTCACCCCTCCACTTT. Translation gives CASSLSIDSPLHF.

Only a few counts were recorded for this clonotype. The chain has TRBV20-1 and TRBJ2-2; 7 bases agree with TRBD2. The V and J ends lost 2 bases and 1 base, in that order; junction bases with no gene match: 4. The CDR3 is made up of 15 amino acids. Germline values: CDR1 DFQATT, CDR2 SNEGSKA (reference sequence). CDR3 sequence (DNA): TGCAGTGCTAGAAATCTAGCGGTGAACACCGGGGAGCTGTTTTTT. Translation gives CSARNLAVNTGELFF.

This clonotype was detected a few times. The genes are TRBV29-1 and TRBJ2-6; D is uncertain. The CDR3 runs 14 residues. Germline assignment: CDR1 SQVTM and CDR2 ANQGSEA. Trimming removed 0 bases from V and 1 base from J, with 4 bases in between. The CDR3 coding sequence is TGCAGCGTTGAAGAAAGGTCTGGGGCCAACGTCCTGACTTTC. It codes for CSVEERSGANVLTF.

To note about this clonotype: One end of the junction fails to match germline, which may point to a read error. The chain carries TRBV12-3 or TRBV12-4 and TRBJ1-1; maybe TRBD1 (5 bases). There are 15 residues in the CDR3. Here the CDR3 reads CASSLRGDWTTEASF. In DNA, the CDR3 is TGTGCCAGCAGTTTAAGGGGCGATTGGACCACTGAAGCTTCCTTT.

This clonotype occurred a few times. In nucleotides, the CDR3 is TGTGCCAGCACTCAGGGACTAGCGGGTTTAGAGCAGTTCTTC. Protein sequence: CASTQGLAGLEQFF. The chain combines TRBV21-1 with TRBJ2-1; the table assigns TRBD2, which was not confirmed against the DNA. TRBV21-1 is deemed a pseudogene. The CDR3 length is 14 residues.

This clonotype was observed a few times. The J gene is TRBJ2-3, the V gene TRBV27; weak D call: TRBD2 (6 bases). The CDR3 length is 14 residues. Germline CDR1 is MNHEY and CDR2 is SMNVEV (reference sequence). V lost 4 bases to trimming and J lost 10 bases, with 18 bases between them. The CDR3 DNA sequence: TGTGCCAGCAGTTACGGGACTCGGGTGGGCTCGCAGTATTTT. Protein sequence: CASSYGTRVGSQYF.

At least ten counts were recorded for this clonotype. The rearrangement links TRBV29-1 to TRBJ2-7; TRBD2 agrees at 9 bases. Germline lookup yields CDR1 SQVTM and CDR2 ANQGSEA. The CDR3 is made up of 15 amino acids. Trimming at V came to 5 bases and at J to 0 bases, leaving 8 bases not matched to a gene. The DNA for the CDR3 is TGCAGCGTTAAACCGACTAGCGGCAACTCCTACGAGCAGTACTTC. Protein: CSVKPTSGNSYEQYF.

This clonotype was recorded a few times. The chain combines TRBV4-1 with TRBJ2-1; 8 positions agree with TRBD2. Germline lookup yields CDR1 MGHRA and CDR2 YSYEKL. The J segment lost 6 bases and the V segment lost 0 bases, leaving 13 bases of the junction unmatched. The CDR3 spans 18 residues. Written as DNA, the CDR3 is TGCGCCAGCAGCCAAGATATCCCGGGAGGGGCTGGTAGCAATGAGCAGTTCTTC. This gives the protein CASSQDIPGGAGSNEQFF.

There are many counts of this clonotype. The gene calls are TRBV20-1 and TRBJ1-1; D not certain. The CDR3 extends over 16 amino acids. V was trimmed by 0 bases and J by 0 bases, leaving 14 bases between them. The germline CDR1 and CDR2 sequences are DFQATT and SNEGSKA (reference sequence). CDR3 region: CSARDVADIMNTEAFF. CDR3 DNA sequence: TGCAGTGCTAGAGATGTGGCAGATATCATGAACACTGAAGCTTTCTTT.

V and J are TRBV10-3 and TRBJ1-1, with D tentatively TRBD1 (5 bases). In germline, CDR1 is ENHRY, CDR2 SYGVKD. With 0 bases removed from V and 1 base from J, the gap between germline ends came to 9 bases. The CDR3 consists of 15 residues. The CDR3 reads CAISESEGQNTEAFF. The CDR3 DNA reads as TGTGCCATCAGTGAGTCGGAGGGGCAGAACACTGAAGCTTTCTTT.

This chain joins TRBV20-1 and TRBJ1-2, with 9 bases fitting TRBD1. CDR1 is DFQATT and CDR2 is SNEGSKA in the germline V gene (reference sequence). Germline trimming cut 5 bases from V and 5 bases from J; bases unmatched to any gene: 6. The CDR3 runs to 13 residues. DNA for the CDR3: TGCAGTGCTTACCGGGACAGGGTTTATGGCTACACCTTC. This sequence encodes CSAYRDRVYGYTF.

V usage is TRBV15 and J usage is TRBJ1-5; D is perhaps TRBD1 (5 bases). Germline V gene lookup returns CDR1 LNHNV and CDR2 YYDKDF (reference sequence). The V and J ends lost 0 bases and 7 bases respectively, with 10 bases between them. The CDR3 consists of 14 residues. As DNA, the CDR3 is TGTGCCACCAGCAGAGATTTCGGGACCCAGCCCCAGCATTTT. It encodes CATSRDFGTQPQHF.

CDR3 nucleotide sequence: TGTGCCAGCAGCTCCTTGGGCTACGAGCAGTACGTC. This gives the protein CASSSLGYEQYV. The chain employs TRBV11-2 and TRBJ2-7; D gene ambiguous. This CDR3 comprises 12 residues. CDR1 and CDR2 (germline): SGHAT, FQNNGV. Trimming cost V 4 bases and J 3 bases, with 7 bases left between them.

This clonotype was picked up many times. The gene calls are TRBV3-1 and TRBJ2-2; 11 bases line up with TRBD2. V dropped 0 bases and J dropped 0; count of bases not matched to a gene: 9. From germline, CDR1 is LGHDT and CDR2 YNNKEL (reference sequence). The CDR3 is 20 residues long. The chain's CDR3 is CASSQEVGTSGRTNTGELFF. The DNA for the CDR3 is TGTGCCAGCAGCCAAGAGGTGGGGACTAGCGGACGGACGAACACCGGGGAGCTGTTTTTT.

This chain links TRBV7-9 with TRBJ2-2; TRBD1 might be the D (6 bases). V dropped 5 bases and J dropped 0 bases, with 10 bases sitting between them. CDR1 SEHNR and CDR2 FQNEAQ come from the germline V gene (reference sequence). CDR3 length: 15 residues. This chain's CDR3 is CASSPRGPNTGELFF. The CDR3 DNA reads as TGTGCCAGCAGCCCCAGGGGACCGAACACCGGGGAGCTGTTTTTT.

This clonotype was counted between two and nine times. The chain has TRBV10-3 and TRBJ2-3, with 7 bases that match TRBD1. The CDR3 has 16 amino acids. Germline CDR1 is ENHRY and CDR2 is SYGVKD. The trim removed 5 bases at V and 0 bases at J, leaving 8 bases unmatched. The DNA of the CDR3 is TGTGCCATCAGTCCTCGACAGGGTTCTAGCACAGATACGCAGTATTTT. Translating gives CAISPRQGSSTDTQYF.

The chain is built from TRBV7-9 and TRBJ2-1, with 8 bases fitting TRBD2. The CDR3 sequence is 16 residues long. CDR1 is SEHNR and CDR2 is FQNEAQ in the germline V gene (reference sequence). V was pared by 5 bases and J by 4 bases, with 10 bases of the junction left unmatched. This CDR3 reads CASSHPVVAGYNEQFF. CDR3 bases: TGTGCCAGCAGCCACCCGGTAGTAGCGGGGTACAATGAGCAGTTCTTC.

The chain employs TRBV18 and TRBJ2-1; no clear D. Trimming pared 4 bases from V and 0 bases from J, leaving 16 bases between. Per the germline V gene, CDR1 is KGHSH and CDR2 is LQKENI. The CDR3 has 17 residues. The DNA of the CDR3 is TGTGCCAGCTCACTAGTAGGGCTTTTCAGCTCCTACAATGAGCAGTTCTTC. It specifies CASSLVGLFSSYNEQFF.

Ten or more counts support this clonotype. V usage is TRBV20-1 and J usage is TRBJ2-5, with TRBD2 matching over 9 bases. In germline, CDR1 is DFQATT, CDR2 SNEGSKA (reference sequence). This CDR3 spans 15 amino acids. Trimming took 3 bases from V and 5 from J; bases not matched to a gene: 10. This CDR3 reads CSARSEELAGETQYF. CDR3 bases: TGCAGTGCTAGGTCAGAGGAGCTAGCGGGGGAGACCCAGTACTTC.

Many counts were recorded for this clonotype. The chain has TRBV15 and TRBJ2-1; D not certain. V lost 0 bases and J lost 9, with 6 bases in between. The CDR3 has 12 amino acids. CDR1 is LNHNV, CDR2 YYDKDF, per germline (reference sequence). The CDR3 bases are TGTGCCACCAGCAGAGATCGTCTTGAGCAGTTCTTC. It translates to CATSRDRLEQFF.

V and J are TRBV3-1 and TRBJ1-3; a possible D gene is TRBD1 (5 bases). CDR1 LGHDT and CDR2 YNNKEL come from the germline V gene (reference sequence). Deletions cut 5 bases from V and 2 bases from J, with 13 bases between. The CDR3 runs 15 residues. The CDR3 loop reads CASSFRTSTGNTIYF. CDR3 sequence (DNA): TGTGCCAGCAGCTTCCGGACATCTACTGGAAACACCATATATTTT.